This T cell receptor (beta chain) was found in a study of blood T cell repertoires in COVID-19. Across the whole study: The study drew acute and convalescent COVID-19 samples from the United States, Italy and Spain. Sample material is recorded as cDNA or gDNA derived from T cells, B-cell-depleted T cells, or PBMCs.

Authors' analysis steps: By means of reference gene primer amplification, nucleated cell counts were estimated. Measured with immunoSEQ multiplex PCR; TCRdb has only the in-frame clones, and not every one. That table supplies the V and J calls and clone size; D and trimming were determined from the DNA. The table includes some 150,000 clones, around 87% detected once. This clonotype was obtained from a man over 45 with active COVID-19. Sequencing input: peripheral blood.

The CDR3 here is CASSQDWGDEQFF. The DNA of the CDR3 is TGTGCCAGCAGCCAAGATTGGGGGGATGAGCAGTTCTTC. V usage is TRBV4-2 and J usage is TRBJ2-1; D is perhaps TRBD2 (6 bases). In germline, CDR1 is LGHNA, CDR2 YNFKEQ. Trimming left V 0 bases short and J 8 bases short, with 8 bases between. The CDR3 is 13 amino acids.